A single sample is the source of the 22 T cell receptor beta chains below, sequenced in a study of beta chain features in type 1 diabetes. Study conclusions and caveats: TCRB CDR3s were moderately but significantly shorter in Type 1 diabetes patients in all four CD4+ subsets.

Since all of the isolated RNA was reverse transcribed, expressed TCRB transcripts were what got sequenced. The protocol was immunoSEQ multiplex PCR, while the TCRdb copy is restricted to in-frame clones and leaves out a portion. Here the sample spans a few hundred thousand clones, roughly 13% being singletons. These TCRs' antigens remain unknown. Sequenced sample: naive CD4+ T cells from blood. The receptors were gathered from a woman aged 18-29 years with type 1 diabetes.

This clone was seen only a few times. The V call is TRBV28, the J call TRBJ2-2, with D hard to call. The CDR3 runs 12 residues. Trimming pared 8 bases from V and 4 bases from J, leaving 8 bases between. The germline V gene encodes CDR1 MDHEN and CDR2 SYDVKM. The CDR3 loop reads CASRRFTGELFF. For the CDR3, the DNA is TGTGCCAGCCGGCGGTTCACCGGGGAGCTGTTTTTT. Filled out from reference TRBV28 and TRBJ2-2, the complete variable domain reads DVKVTQSSRYLVKRTGEKVFLECVQDMDHENMFWYRQDPGLGLRLIYFSYDVKMKEKGDIPEGYSVSREKKERFSLILESASTNQTSMYLCASRRFTGELFFGEGSRLTVL.

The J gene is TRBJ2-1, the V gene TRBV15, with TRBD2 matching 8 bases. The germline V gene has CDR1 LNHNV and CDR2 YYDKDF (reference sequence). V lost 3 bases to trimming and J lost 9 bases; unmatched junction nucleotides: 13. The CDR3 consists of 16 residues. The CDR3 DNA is TGTGCCACCAGCAGTCTCCTAGCGGGCCCCTCCGGTGAGCAGTTCTTC. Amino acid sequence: CATSSLLAGPSGEQFF.

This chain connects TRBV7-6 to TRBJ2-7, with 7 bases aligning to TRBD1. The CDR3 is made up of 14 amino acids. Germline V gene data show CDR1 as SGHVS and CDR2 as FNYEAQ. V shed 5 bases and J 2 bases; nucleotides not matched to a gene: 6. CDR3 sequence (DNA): TGTGCCAGCAGCCGGGGACAGACAACCTACGAGCAGTACTTC. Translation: CASSRGQTTYEQYF.

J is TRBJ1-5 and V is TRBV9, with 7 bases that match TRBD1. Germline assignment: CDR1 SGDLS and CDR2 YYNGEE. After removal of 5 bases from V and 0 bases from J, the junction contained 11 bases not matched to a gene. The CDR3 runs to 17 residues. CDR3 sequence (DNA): TGTGCCAGCAGTGCCGGGACAGACAGTTATAGCAATCAGCCCCAGCATTTT. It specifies CASSAGTDSYSNQPQHF. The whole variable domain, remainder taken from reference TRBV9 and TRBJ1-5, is DSGVTQTPKHLITATGQRVTLRCSPRSGDLSVYWYQQSLDQGLQFLIQYYNGEERAKGNILERFSAQQFPDLHSELNLSSLELGDSALYFCASSAGTDSYSNQPQHFGDGTRLSIL.

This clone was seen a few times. CDR3 nucleotide sequence: TGTGCCAGCAGTGAATTAAAAGGAGGGGCTCCGCAGTATTTT. This translates into CASSELKGGAPQYF. V usage is TRBV25-1 and J usage is TRBJ2-3; D may be TRBD2 (6 bases). This CDR3 has 14 amino acids. The germline CDR1 and CDR2 sequences are MGHDK and SYGVNS. The V and J ends lost 1 base and 10 bases respectively, with 15 bases between them. The whole variable domain, remainder taken from reference TRBV25-1 and TRBJ2-3, is EADIYQTPRYLVIGTGKKITLECSQTMGHDKMYWYQQDPGMELHLIHYSYGVNSTEKGDLSSESTVSRIRTEHFPLTLESARPSHTSQYLCASSELKGGAPQYFGPGTRLTVL.

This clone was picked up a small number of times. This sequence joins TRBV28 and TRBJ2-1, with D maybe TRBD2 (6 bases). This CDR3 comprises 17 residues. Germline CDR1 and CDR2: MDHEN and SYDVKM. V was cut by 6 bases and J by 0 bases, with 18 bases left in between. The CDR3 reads CASRRGSRRSSYNEQFF. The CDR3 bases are TGTGCCAGCAGGCGGGGATCACGGCGCAGCTCCTACAATGAGCAGTTCTTC.

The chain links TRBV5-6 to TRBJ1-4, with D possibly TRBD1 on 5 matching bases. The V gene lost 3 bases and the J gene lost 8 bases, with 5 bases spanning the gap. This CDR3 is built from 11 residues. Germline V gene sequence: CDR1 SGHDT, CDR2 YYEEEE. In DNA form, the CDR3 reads TGTGCCAGCAGCTACAGGGAAAAACTGTTTTTT. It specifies CASSYREKLFF.

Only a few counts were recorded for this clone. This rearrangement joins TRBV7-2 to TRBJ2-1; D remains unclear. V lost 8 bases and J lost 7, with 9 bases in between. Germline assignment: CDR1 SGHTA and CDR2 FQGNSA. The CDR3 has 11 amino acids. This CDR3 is CASFQWNEQFF. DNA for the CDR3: TGTGCCAGCTTCCAGTGGAATGAGCAGTTCTTC.

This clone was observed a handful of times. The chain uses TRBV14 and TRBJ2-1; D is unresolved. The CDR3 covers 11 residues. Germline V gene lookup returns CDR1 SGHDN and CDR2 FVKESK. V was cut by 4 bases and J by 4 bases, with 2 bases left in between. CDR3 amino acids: CASSLYNEQFF. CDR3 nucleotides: TGTGCCAGCAGCCTATACAATGAGCAGTTCTTC.

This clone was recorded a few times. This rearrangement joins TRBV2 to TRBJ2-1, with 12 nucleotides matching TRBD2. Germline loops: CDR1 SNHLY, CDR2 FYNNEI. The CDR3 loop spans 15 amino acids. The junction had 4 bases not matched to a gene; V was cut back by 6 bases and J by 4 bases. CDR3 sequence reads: CASRRTSGAYNEQFF. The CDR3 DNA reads TGTGCCAGCAGACGGACTAGCGGGGCTTACAATGAGCAGTTCTTC.

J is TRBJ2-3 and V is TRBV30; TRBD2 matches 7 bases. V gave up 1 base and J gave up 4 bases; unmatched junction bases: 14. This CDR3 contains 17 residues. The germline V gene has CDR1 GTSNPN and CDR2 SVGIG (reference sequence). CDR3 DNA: TGTGCCTGGAGTGGGAGCGGGAAAGGATTTAAGGCAGATACGCAGTATTTT. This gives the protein CAWSGSGKGFKADTQYF.

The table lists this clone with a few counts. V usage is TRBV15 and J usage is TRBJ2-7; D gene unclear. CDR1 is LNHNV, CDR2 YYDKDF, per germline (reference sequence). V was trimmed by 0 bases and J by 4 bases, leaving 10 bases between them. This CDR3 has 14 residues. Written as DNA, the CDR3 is TGTGCCACCAGCAGAGAGGGCTTGAGTTACGAGCAGTACTTC. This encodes CATSREGLSYEQYF.

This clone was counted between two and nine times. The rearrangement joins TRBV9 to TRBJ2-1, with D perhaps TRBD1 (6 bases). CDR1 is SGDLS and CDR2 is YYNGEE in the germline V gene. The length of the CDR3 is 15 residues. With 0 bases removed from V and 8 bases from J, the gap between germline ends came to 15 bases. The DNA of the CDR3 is TGTGCCAGCAGCGTAGCGGCTAGAGAGGGGGATGAGCAGTTCTTC. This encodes CASSVAAREGDEQFF.

CDR3 loop: CASSPRRFGLAETQYF. As DNA, the CDR3 is TGTGCCAGCAGCCCGAGGAGATTCGGACTAGCCGAGACCCAGTACTTC. The rearrangement uses TRBV7-9 and TRBJ2-5; 8 bases are shared with TRBD2. V lost 5 bases and J lost 5; bases outside the gene matches: 13. The CDR3 totals 16 residues. Per the germline V gene, CDR1 is SEHNR and CDR2 is FQNEAQ (reference sequence).

In DNA, the CDR3 is TGTGCCAGCAGCCTTACCATCGGGCGGGAGTGGTACTTC. This gives the protein CASSLTIGREWYF. The rearrangement joins TRBV13 to TRBJ2-7, with 7 bases lining up with TRBD2. The trim removed 5 bases at V and 12 bases at J, leaving 13 bases unmatched. Germline-derived CDR1 and CDR2 are PRHDT and FYEKMQ (reference sequence). The CDR3 is 13 residues long.

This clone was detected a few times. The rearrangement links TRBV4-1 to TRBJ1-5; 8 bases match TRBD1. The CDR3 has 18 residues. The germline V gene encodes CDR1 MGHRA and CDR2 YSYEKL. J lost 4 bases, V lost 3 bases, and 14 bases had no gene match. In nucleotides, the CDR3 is TGCGCCAGCAGCCAGGATATTGCGGGCAGGGGGCGGAATCAGCCCCAGCATTTT. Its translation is CASSQDIAGRGRNQPQHF.

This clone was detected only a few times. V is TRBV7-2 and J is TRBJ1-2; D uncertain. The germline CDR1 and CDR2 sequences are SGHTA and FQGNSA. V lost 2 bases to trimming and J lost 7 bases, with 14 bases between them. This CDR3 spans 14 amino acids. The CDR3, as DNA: TGTGCCAGCAGCTTAAATTTGTTGACGGGTGGCTACACCTTC. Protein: CASSLNLLTGGYTF.

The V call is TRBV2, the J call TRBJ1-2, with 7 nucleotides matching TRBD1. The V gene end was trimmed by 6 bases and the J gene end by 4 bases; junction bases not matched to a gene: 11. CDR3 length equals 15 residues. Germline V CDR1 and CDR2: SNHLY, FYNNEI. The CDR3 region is CASRGTDKGAYGYTF. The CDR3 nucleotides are TGTGCCAGCAGGGGGACAGACAAAGGGGCCTATGGCTACACCTTC.

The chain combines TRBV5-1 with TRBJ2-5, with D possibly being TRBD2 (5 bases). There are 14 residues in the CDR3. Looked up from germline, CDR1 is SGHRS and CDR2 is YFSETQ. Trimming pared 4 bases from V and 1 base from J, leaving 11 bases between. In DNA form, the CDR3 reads TGCGCCAGCAGCACGGGGAACGGCCAAGAGACCCAGTACTTC. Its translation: CASSTGNGQETQYF.

CDR3 sequence: CASSLVRGGTDTQYF. DNA for the CDR3: TGTGCCAGCAGCTTAGTTAGAGGAGGCACAGATACGCAGTATTTT. V and J are TRBV7-2 and TRBJ2-3; D uncertain. In germline, CDR1 is SGHTA, CDR2 FQGNSA. CDR3 length equals 15 residues. Trimming removed 1 base at V and 1 base at J, with 9 bases between.

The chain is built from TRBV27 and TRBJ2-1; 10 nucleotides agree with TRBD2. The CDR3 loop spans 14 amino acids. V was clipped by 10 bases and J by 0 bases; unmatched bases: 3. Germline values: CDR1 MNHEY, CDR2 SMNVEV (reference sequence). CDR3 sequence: CANSSGGSYNEQFF. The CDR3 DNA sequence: TGTGCCAACTCTAGCGGGGGCTCCTACAATGAGCAGTTCTTC.

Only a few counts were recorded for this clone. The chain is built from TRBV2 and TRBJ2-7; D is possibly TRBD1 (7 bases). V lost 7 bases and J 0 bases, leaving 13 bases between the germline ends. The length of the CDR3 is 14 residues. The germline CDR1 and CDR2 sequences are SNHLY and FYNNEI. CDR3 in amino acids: CASKGAGSSYEQYF. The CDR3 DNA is TGTGCCAGCAAGGGGGCGGGGAGCTCCTACGAGCAGTACTTC.